Listed below are T cell receptor beta chains from one sample, sequenced in a study of human versus mouse CDR3 diversity and MHC coevolution. Produced via immunoSEQ multiplex PCR; TCRdb's table is partial and in-frame only. Of fewer than 80,000 clones in the sample, around 93% were seen once. Sequencing was done on a sample of naive CD4+ T cells from blood. Source of these receptors: a person between 25 and 70 years old in good health. The CDR3 runs from the conserved cysteine through the conserved F or W. D genes are given only for firm matches. Rows give clone size only sometimes, using once, few, many, or a class for an expanded clone.

NA,TRBJ2-7,TRBD2,TRBV15,CATSRGFPMAYEQYF,TGTGCCACCTCGCGGGGGTTCCCGATGGCCTACGAGCAGTACTTC
NA,TRBJ2-7,NA,TRBV29-1,CSAGRGYEQYF,TGCAGCGCCGGCAGGGGATACGAGCAGTACTTC
NA,TRBJ2-7,TRBD2,TRBV4-1,CASSQEALERGSSYEQYF,TGCGCCAGCAGCCAAGAGGCTCTTGAGCGGGGGAGCTCCTACGAGCAGTACTTC
NA,TRBJ2-3,NA,TRBV6-1,CASSELGGDTQYF,TGTGCCAGCAGTGAACTGGGGGGAGATACGCAGTATTTT
NA,TRBJ2-7,TRBD2,TRBV18,CASSPLPGTSGFPSYEQYF,TGTGCCAGCTCACCTCTCCCGGGGACTAGCGGGTTTCCCTCCTACGAGCAGTACTTC
NA,TRBJ2-3,NA,TRBV5-1,CASRAAASTDTQYF,TGCGCCAGCAGGGCGGCTGCTAGCACAGATACGCAGTATTTT
NA,TRBJ2-1,NA,TRBV6-1,CASSESRGNYNEQFF,TGTGCCAGCAGTGAAAGCAGGGGTAATTACAATGAGCAGTTCTTC
NA,TRBJ2-1,NA,TRBV7-2,CASRLSGNEQFF,TGTGCCAGCAGGTTGTCGGGCAATGAGCAGTTCTTC
NA,TRBJ2-2,TRBD2,TRBV7-3,CASSPKRGTQTGELFF,TGTGCCAGCAGCCCCAAGCGGGGGACCCAAACCGGGGAGCTGTTTTTT
once,TRBJ2-7,NA,TRBV2,CASTDTGSSYEQYF,TGTGCCAGTACAGACACAGGGTCCTCCTACGAGCAGTACTTC
NA,TRBJ2-3,NA,TRBV6-1,CASSVRSRSADTQYF,TGTGCCAGCAGTGTCAGGTCCCGTAGTGCAGATACGCAGTATTTT
once,TRBJ2-3,TRBD2,TRBV30,CAYLAGGDYTQYF,TGTGCCTACCTAGCGGGGGGTGACTATACGCAGTATTTT
once,TRBJ2-1,NA,TRBV2,CASSRLDSSYNEQFF,TGTGCCAGCAGCCGACTGGACAGTTCCTACAATGAGCAGTTCTTC
NA,TRBJ2-7,TRBD1,TRBV6-1,CASSYSGQHYEQYF,TGTGCCAGCAGTTATTCGGGACAGCACTACGAGCAGTACTTC
NA,TRBJ1-6,NA,TRBV5-4,CASSPGESPLHF,TGTGCCAGCAGTCCAGGGGAGTCACCCCTCCACTTT
NA,TRBJ2-5,TRBD2,TRBV2,CASSLAGGSPEETQYF,TGTGCCAGCAGTTTAGCGGGGGGATCCCCCGAAGAGACCCAGTACTTC
NA,TRBJ2-7,NA,TRBV7-6,CASSLADSYEQYF,TGTGCCAGCAGCTTAGCAGACAGCTACGAGCAGTACTTC
NA,TRBJ1-2,NA,TRBV27,CASRPSGGNNYGYTF,TGTGCCAGCAGACCGTCTGGGGGGAATAACTATGGCTACACCTTC
NA,TRBJ1-2,TRBD1,TRBV28,CASSLSRGDYGYTF,TGTGCCAGCAGTTTATCCAGGGGGGACTATGGCTACACCTTC
NA,TRBJ1-5,NA,TRBV5-8,CASSSFLAYQPQHF,TGTGCCAGCAGCTCCTTCCTAGCGTATCAGCCCCAGCATTTT
NA,TRBJ1-2,NA,TRBV28,CASSLRTGFLGRYGYTF,TGTGCCAGCAGTTTACGAACAGGGTTTTTAGGCCGGTATGGCTACACCTTC
once,TRBJ2-6,TRBD2,TRBV5-4,CASSRSSGSSSGANVLTF,TGTGCCAGCAGCCGCTCTAGCGGGAGTAGTTCTGGGGCCAACGTCCTGACTTTC
NA,TRBJ1-1,TRBD1,TRBV5-1,CASSSRDRGMIGNTEAFF,TGCGCCAGCAGCTCCCGGGACAGGGGGATGATCGGAAACACTGAAGCTTTCTTT
NA,TRBJ1-5,NA,TRBV19,CASTARTVPYSNQPQHF,TGTGCCAGTACCGCCCGGACAGTTCCCTATAGCAATCAGCCCCAGCATTTT
NA,TRBJ2-5,NA,TRBV9,CASSASRGRETQYF,TGTGCCAGCAGCGCCAGCCGGGGAAGGGAGACCCAGTACTTC
NA,TRBJ2-3,TRBD2,TRBV9,CASSDGLAGNTDTQYF,TGTGCCAGCAGCGATGGACTAGCGGGAAACACAGATACGCAGTATTTT
NA,TRBJ2-7,NA,TRBV25-1,CASSDPDSIYEQYF,TGTGCCAGCAGTGACCCTGACAGTATCTACGAGCAGTACTTC
NA,TRBJ2-2,TRBD1,TRBV5-4,CASSDDRVGGELFF,TGTGCCAGCAGCGACGACAGGGTTGGCGGGGAGCTGTTTTTT
NA,TRBJ2-7,NA,TRBV6-5,CASSPVGEYEQYF,TGTGCCAGCAGTCCGGTGGGCGAGTACGAGCAGTACTTC
NA,TRBJ1-5,NA,TRBV5-4,CASSTGFEQPQHF,TGTGCCAGCAGCACCGGTTTTGAACAGCCCCAGCATTTT
NA,TRBJ2-1,NA,TRBV9,CASSVEGGRNEQFF,TGTGCCAGCAGCGTAGAGGGGGGGAGGAATGAGCAGTTCTTC
NA,TRBJ2-5,NA,TRBV6-5,CASSYSGGGTWEQYF,TGTGCCAGCAGTTACTCTGGCGGGGGCACGTGGGAGCAGTACTTC
NA,TRBJ2-3,NA,TRBV5-1,CASSLARVGTDTQYF,TGCGCCAGCAGCTTGGCGCGGGTGGGGACAGATACGCAGTATTTT
NA,TRBJ2-2,NA,TRBV29-1,CSVVQLNTGELFF,TGCAGCGTTGTACAGTTGAACACCGGGGAGCTGTTTTTT
NA,TRBJ1-2,NA,TRBV19,CASRDNGRAADTF,TGTGCCAGTAGGGACAACGGGAGGGCGGCAGACACCTTC
NA,TRBJ1-2,NA,TRBV10-3,CAISGRGDYGYTF,TGTGCCATCAGTGGCAGGGGAGACTATGGCTACACCTTC
NA,TRBJ1-2,TRBD1,TRBV5-4,CASSLGGQAYGYTF,TGTGCCAGCAGCTTGGGTGGACAGGCATATGGCTACACCTTC
NA,TRBJ2-1,TRBD2,TRBV4-1,CASSGQGTSGSLHNEQFF,TGCGCCAGCAGCGGACAGGGGACTAGCGGGAGCCTCCACAATGAGCAGTTCTTC
once,TRBJ1-6,NA,TRBV5-4,CASSFGQRSSYNSPLHF,TGTGCCAGCAGCTTTGGACAGAGGAGCTCCTATAATTCACCCCTCCACTTT
NA,TRBJ1-6,TRBD1,TRBV28,CASSSWGTGDNSPLHF,TGTGCCAGCAGCAGCTGGGGGACAGGGGACAATTCACCCCTCCACTTT
NA,TRBJ2-1,TRBD1,TRBV18,CASSLPSGTVNNEQFF,TGTGCCAGCTCACTCCCCTCCGGGACAGTCAACAATGAGCAGTTCTTC
NA,TRBJ1-1,TRBD1,TRBV2,CASSGTGGMNTEAFF,TGTGCCAGCAGTGGGACAGGGGGTATGAACACTGAAGCTTTCTTT
NA,TRBJ1-2,NA,TRBV19,CASSVQGIVYGYTF,TGTGCCAGTAGTGTCCAGGGTATCGTCTATGGCTACACCTTC
NA,TRBJ2-2,TRBD1,TRBV5-1,CASSLKGGNTGELFF,TGCGCCAGCAGCTTGAAAGGGGGCAACACCGGGGAGCTGTTTTTT
NA,TRBJ1-2,NA,TRBV6-6,CASSHTRQEFGYTF,TGTGCCAGCAGCCACACCCGACAGGAATTCGGCTACACCTTC
NA,TRBJ2-2,TRBD1,TRBV10-1,CASSPTGTGMNTGELFF,TGCGCCAGCAGCCCGACCGGGACAGGGATGAACACCGGGGAGCTGTTTTTT
NA,TRBJ2-5,TRBD2,TRBV5-4,CASSAGTSGTQETQYF,TGTGCCAGCAGCGCTGGGACTAGCGGAACCCAAGAGACCCAGTACTTC
few,TRBJ1-5,NA,TRBV21-1,CASSTETGDVSNQPQHF,TGTGCCAGCAGCACCGAGACAGGGGACGTTAGCAATCAGCCCCAGCATTTT
few,TRBJ2-2,NA,TRBV25-1,CASSELGADTGELFF,TGTGCCAGCAGTGAATTGGGGGCCGACACCGGGGAGCTGTTTTTT